Listed below are T cell receptor beta chains from one sample, sequenced in a study of cytomegalovirus exposure and HLA in healthy donors. The assay was immunoSEQ multiplex PCR, and TCRdb's table has in-frame clones only and misses some. There are about 200,000 clones in the sample; roughly 90% occur only once, and less than 0.4% lies in the top ten. Source material: PBMCs. The receptor set was obtained from a woman aged 30 to 39 in good health and CMV-seronegative. Each CDR3 is given with its conserved first and last residue. A D gene is named only where the DNA matches it firmly. Clone sizes are given selectively: once, few, many, or a class where the clone is expanded.

D | size | J | V | DNA | CDR3
TRBD1 | . | TRBJ2-1 | TRBV10-3 | TGTGCCATCAGTGGGACAGGGAATGAGCAGTTCTTC | CAISGTGNEQFF
. | . | TRBJ1-2 | TRBV27 | TGTGCCAGCAGTTTCGACGGCGGGAACTATGGCTACACCTTC | CASSFDGGNYGYTF
TRBD1 | few | TRBJ2-1 | TRBV2 | TGTGCCAGCAGCCTGGCTTTGGGGACAGGGGATGAGCAGTTCTTC | CASSLALGTGDEQFF
TRBD1 | once | TRBJ1-5 | TRBV19 | TGTGCCAGTACCCCCGGTACAGGGGGACAGCCCCAGCATTTT | CASTPGTGGQPQHF
TRBD2 | . | TRBJ2-1 | TRBV28 | TGTGCCAGCAGCCAGACTGGACTAGCGGGAGTTGAGCAGTTCTTC | CASSQTGLAGVEQFF
. | . | TRBJ2-1 | TRBV6-6 | TGTGCCAGCAGTCCCCGGGACACCAGGTTCTTC | CASSPRDTRFF
TRBD1 | . | TRBJ2-7 | TRBV19 | TGTGCCAGTAGTATGGTGGTAGGGACAGGGGCCGAGCAGTACTTC | CASSMVVGTGAEQYF
TRBD1 | . | TRBJ2-2 | TRBV6-5 | TGTGCCAGCGCGGGACAGGGGCCGACCGGGGAGCTGTTTTTT | CASAGQGPTGELFF
TRBD2 | . | TRBJ2-3 | TRBV5-4 | TGTGCCAGCAGCCCTAGGACTAGCGGGACCACAGATACGCAGTATTTT | CASSPRTSGTTDTQYF
. | . | TRBJ2-1 | TRBV5-1 | TGCGCCAGCAGCTGGCAAGGACAAGGCGGTGAGCAGTTCTTC | CASSWQGQGGEQFF
. | . | TRBJ2-7 | TRBV30 | TGTGCCTGGAGTAGTACCCTGGCCAGGGGCAACGAGCAGTACTTC | CAWSSTLARGNEQYF
. | . | TRBJ2-2 | TRBV11-3 | TGTGCCAGCAGCTTTGGCAGGAACACCGGGGAGCTGTTTTTT | CASSFGRNTGELFF
. | . | TRBJ2-7 | TRBV5-1 | TGCGCCAGCAGCTTGGGGGGGGGCAACACCTACGAGCAGTACTTC | CASSLGGGNTYEQYF
. | . | TRBJ1-1 | TRBV18 | TGTGCCAGCTCACCAAGGGGTAACACTGAAGCTTTCTTT | CASSPRGNTEAFF
TRBD2 | . | TRBJ2-7 | TRBV5-1 | TGCGCCTGTAGAAGGACTAGCATTTCCTACGAGCAGTACTTC | CACRRTSISYEQYF
TRBD1 | . | TRBJ2-1 | TRBV5-1 | TGCGCCAGCAGGGCGGGACAGGTCGACAATGAGCAGTTCTTC | CASRAGQVDNEQFF
. | once | TRBJ2-5 | TRBV5-6 | TGTGCCAGCAGCCCCCAGGGTTTTTTAGAGACCCAGTACTTC | CASSPQGFLETQYF
. | . | TRBJ1-2 | TRBV7-8 | TGTGCCAGCAGCTTAAAGCGAAGGGGCGTACTCTATGGCTACACCTTC | CASSLKRRGVLYGYTF
TRBD1 | . | TRBJ2-2 | TRBV19 | TGTGCCAGTAGTGTAGGGATTGACAGGGGGCCCGGGGAGCTGTTTTTT | CASSVGIDRGPGELFF
TRBD2 | . | TRBJ2-3 | TRBV18 | TGTGCCAGCTCAAGCGGGACCCCGGATACGCAGTATTTT | CASSSGTPDTQYF
. | . | TRBJ1-2 | TRBV5-1 | TGCGCCAGCAGCCACTCGACTCATGGCTACACCTTC | CASSHSTHGYTF
TRBD1 | once | TRBJ2-7 | TRBV11-2 | TGTGCCAGCAGCTTAGTACCGGGACAGGGTACTTACGAGCAGTACTTC | CASSLVPGQGTYEQYF
TRBD1 | . | TRBJ2-7 | TRBV15 | TGTGCCACCAGCAGAGGGGGGGGGACAGGGATATACGAGCAGTACTTC | CATSRGGGTGIYEQYF